This TCR beta chain was sequenced for a study of CD4 T cells in relation to SARS-CoV-2 and coronaviruses. Study-wide context: The restricting HLA molecule for shared crossreactive spike epitopes was mapped.

Of note for this clone: Its antigen is unknown.

Produced via immunoSEQ multiplex PCR; TCRdb's table is partial and in-frame only. The table shows about 60,000 clones, with about 91% occurring only once. Study results and limitations: Pre-pandemic and post-infection samples never came from the same donor. Culture-expanded clones reflect memory recall rather than primary priming during culture.

This CDR3 spans 13 amino acids. Germline lookup yields CDR1 MDHEN and CDR2 SYDVKM. J was trimmed by 2 bases and V by 9 bases; bases with no gene match: 7. The rearrangement uses TRBV28 and TRBJ2-7, with TRBD2 matching over 7 bases. Sequencing was performed on naive CD4+ T cells from PBMCs. Noted subset: naive CD4+ T cells isolated by negative enrichment. This sequence originates from an adult with COVID-19. CDR3 region: CASLKRGTYEQYF. The CDR3 nucleotides read TGTGCCAGTCTCAAGCGGGGCACCTACGAGCAGTACTTC.